Each of the 19 T cell receptor beta chains below was sequenced from the same sample in a study of blood T cell repertoires in COVID-19 (dated by TCRdb to about 2020). The library was obtained by the immunoSEQ multiplex PCR assay. Imported from immuneACCESS, the table was reduced by TCRdb to in-frame sequences with V and J called. These copies leave out some clones; in studies compared against another copy, an unresolved V gene accounts for under half, and the cause of the remainder is not known. The sample table shows more than 200,000 clones, and 65% to 90% are seen once. Roughly 1.9% of the sample rests with the top ten. Sequencing input: peripheral blood. All receptors come from a man aged 25-45 years with active or convalescent COVID-19.

The sample holds one count of this clone. The CDR3 loop is CASRELMNTEAFF. Written as DNA, the CDR3 is TGTGCCAGCCGGGAGTTGATGAACACTGAAGCTTTCTTT. V usage is TRBV7-9 and J usage is TRBJ1-1, with unresolved D. Germline-derived CDR1 and CDR2 are SEHNR and FQNEAQ (reference sequence). V lost 8 bases, J lost 0 bases, and 10 bases lay in between. The CDR3 spans 13 residues.

This chain joins TRBV7-8 and TRBJ2-3; TRBD2 aligns across 8 bases. J was trimmed by 2 bases and V by 7 bases; bases with no gene match: 14. Per germline, CDR1 SGHVS and CDR2 FQNEAQ. This CDR3 spans 17 amino acids. The CDR3, as DNA: TGTGCCAGCATCCCGAAACGGCGGGGGGTTCCCACAGATACGCAGTATTTT. Protein: CASIPKRRGVPTDTQYF.

The chain recombines TRBV3-1 (or the pseudogene TRBV3-2) with TRBJ1-4; unclear D gene. Germline V lookup: CDR1 LGHDT, CDR2 YNNKEL (reference sequence). V was trimmed by 4 bases and J by 8 bases, leaving 5 bases between them. CDR3 size: 11 residues. The DNA for the CDR3 is TGTGCCAGCAGCCGGCAGGAAAAACTGTTTTTT. Translation: CASSRQEKLFF.

The chain carries TRBV19 and TRBJ2-2; 10 nucleotides line up with TRBD2. Germline V gives CDR1 LNHDA, CDR2 SQIVND (reference sequence). The CDR3 is 18 amino acids. Trimming took 4 bases from V and 2 from J; bases not matched to a gene: 10. The CDR3 region has the DNA TGTGCCAGTAGTAGTCGCTTCCTAGCGGGGGCTAACACCGGGGAGCTGTTTTTT. It yields the protein CASSSRFLAGANTGELFF.

The V gene is TRBV27, the J gene TRBJ2-2; 15 bases fit TRBD2. This CDR3 comprises 19 residues. Germline V gene data show CDR1 as MNHEY and CDR2 as SMNVEV (reference sequence). Trimming at V came to 6 bases and at J to 0 bases, leaving 8 bases not matched to a gene. The CDR3 region is CASRPGLAGGITNTGELFF. The CDR3 DNA is TGTGCCAGCAGACCTGGACTAGCGGGGGGGATCACGAACACCGGGGAGCTGTTTTTT.

This rearrangement joins TRBV5-4 to TRBJ1-2; the match to TRBD1 covers 7 bases. Germline V gives CDR1 SGHNT, CDR2 YYREEE (reference sequence). The CDR3 consists of 16 residues. V shed 4 bases and J 0 bases; nucleotides not matched to a gene: 9. CDR3 in DNA: TGTGCCAGCAGCCCGATAGGGGACAGCGCTAACTATGGCTACACCTTC. Translated, it gives CASSPIGDSANYGYTF.

The chain employs TRBV30 and TRBJ1-3; 9 nucleotides agree with TRBD1. The CDR3 loop spans 12 amino acids. Germline CDR1 GTSNPN, CDR2 SVGIG (reference sequence). V was clipped by 5 bases and J by 5 bases; unmatched bases: 1. The CDR3 reads CAWGQGRNTIYF. The CDR3 nucleotides read TGTGCCTGGGGACAGGGGAGAAACACCATATATTTT.

The rearrangement uses TRBV14 and TRBJ2-5, with TRBD1 identical over 7 bases. Per germline, CDR1 SGHDN and CDR2 FVKESK. The CDR3 runs 13 residues. The junction had 3 bases not matched to a gene; V was cut back by 5 bases and J by 3 bases. The CDR3 reads CASSSTGEETQYF. The CDR3 nucleotides read TGTGCCAGCAGCAGCACAGGGGAAGAGACCCAGTACTTC.

The chain carries TRBV6-5 and TRBJ1-1; D is undetermined. The CDR3 has 15 residues. With 0 bases removed from V and 5 bases from J, the gap between germline ends came to 13 bases. Germline values: CDR1 MNHEY, CDR2 SVGAGI. CDR3 protein: CASSYSGGSFTEAFF. DNA for the CDR3: TGTGCCAGCAGTTACTCCGGCGGGAGTTTTACTGAAGCTTTCTTT.

In regard to this clone: Distinct nucleotide sequences in the sample also encode this CDR3. The chain is built from TRBV25-1 and TRBJ2-1; weak D call: TRBD2 (6 bases). The CDR3 is made up of 13 amino acids. V lost 7 bases, J lost 1 base, and 8 bases lay in between. Per germline, CDR1 MGHDK and CDR2 SYGVNS. This CDR3 is CASNGGSYNEQFF. CDR3 DNA sequence: TGTGCCAGCAACGGGGGTTCCTACAATGAGCAGTTCTTC. Together with reference TRBV25-1 and TRBJ2-1, the CDR3 gives the full variable domain: EADIYQTPRYLVIGTGKKITLECSQTMGHDKMYWYQQDPGMELHLIHYSYGVNSTEKGDLSSESTVSRIRTEHFPLTLESARPSHTSQYLCASNGGSYNEQFFGPGTRLTVL.

The chain uses TRBV5-1 and TRBJ2-7, with 10 bases identical to TRBD1. Germline-derived CDR1 and CDR2 are SGHRS and YFSETQ. The V gene end was trimmed by 3 bases and the J gene end by 1 base; junction bases not matched to a gene: 7. CDR3 length: 16 residues. The DNA of the CDR3 is TGCGCCAGCAGCTCGAAACCGGGACAGGGGTCCTACGAGCAGTACTTC. It translates to CASSSKPGQGSYEQYF.

The chain combines TRBV7-2 with TRBJ2-5; D is perhaps TRBD1 (6 bases). CDR1 and CDR2 from the germline V gene are SGHTA and FQGNSA. The ends were cut back, 1 base at V and 2 bases at J, with 8 bases in the middle. The CDR3 sequence is 14 residues long. The CDR3 DNA reads as TGTGCCAGCAGCTTAGAGCAGGGGCAAGAGACCCAGTACTTC. The encoded protein is CASSLEQGQETQYF.

This clone was counted once. The chain carries TRBV5-1 and TRBJ2-1; 9 bases match TRBD2. CDR1 and CDR2 from the germline V gene are SGHRS and YFSETQ. The length of the CDR3 is 13 residues. V shed 4 bases, J shed 10 bases, and the junction held 6 bases outside the gene matches. The CDR3 region is CASSDHLAGEQFF. CDR3 bases: TGCGCCAGCAGCGATCATCTAGCGGGGGAGCAGTTCTTC.

This chain links TRBV5-1 with TRBJ2-5; D is possibly TRBD2 (5 bases). The CDR3 contains 23 residues. CDR1 is SGHRS and CDR2 is YFSETQ in the germline V gene. With 0 bases removed from V and 1 base from J, the gap between germline ends came to 34 bases. The DNA of the CDR3 is TGCGCCAGCAGCTTGGCCATAGGACGGGGTATTTCCCAAGTATCTGAGGTCCAAGAGACCCAGTACTTC. As protein: CASSLAIGRGISQVSEVQETQYF. Supplemented by reference TRBV5-1 and TRBJ2-5, the full variable domain reads KAGVTQTPRYLIKTRGQQVTLSCSPISGHRSVSWYQQTPGQGLQFLFEYFSETQRNKGNFPGRFSGRQFSNSRSEMNVSTLELGDSALYLCASSLAIGRGISQVSEVQETQYFGPGTRLLVL.

This rearrangement joins TRBV19 to TRBJ2-1, with a weak D call TRBD1 (6 bases). The CDR3 contains 15 residues. CDR1 and CDR2 from the germline V gene are LNHDA and SQIVND (reference sequence). V shed 6 bases and J shed 4 bases, with 16 bases lying between them. CDR3 DNA: TGTGCCAGTAGCGAGAAAGGGGACACATACAATGAGCAGTTCTTC. Translation gives CASSEKGDTYNEQFF. Complete variable domain (other parts from reference TRBV19 and TRBJ2-1): DGGITQSPKYLFRKEGQNVTLSCEQNLNHDAMYWYRQDPGQGLRLIYYSQIVNDFQKGDIAEGYSVSREKKESFPLTVTSAQKNPTAFYLCASSEKGDTYNEQFFGPGTRLTVL.

This clone showed up just once. This rearrangement joins TRBV5-1 to TRBJ2-7; 9 positions match TRBD1. Losses at the gene ends were 3 bases for V and 3 bases for J; bases not matched to a gene: 7. Germline CDR1 reads SGHRS; CDR2 reads YFSETQ. The length of the CDR3 is 15 residues. Here the CDR3 reads CASSSDRGLNYEQYF. The CDR3 DNA sequence: TGCGCCAGCAGCTCGGACAGGGGTCTTAACTACGAGCAGTACTTC.

The chain joins TRBV13 to TRBJ2-1; 7 nucleotides align to TRBD1. Looked up from germline, CDR1 is PRHDT and CDR2 is FYEKMQ (reference sequence). The V segment lost 3 bases and the J segment 2 bases; nucleotides outside the gene matches: 7. The CDR3 consists of 16 residues. The CDR3 spells CASSLGRGTAYNEQFF. DNA for the CDR3: TGTGCCAGCAGCTTGGGCCGAGGGACAGCCTACAATGAGCAGTTCTTC.

This clone has only one observation. This chain joins TRBV27 and TRBJ1-1; TRBD1 aligns across 9 bases. Germline CDR1 reads MNHEY; CDR2 reads SMNVEV (reference sequence). V shed 5 bases, J shed 1 base, and the junction held 5 bases outside the gene matches. The CDR3 has 15 amino acids. CDR3 protein: CASSAQQGANTEAFF. For the CDR3, the DNA is TGTGCCAGCAGTGCCCAACAGGGGGCGAACACTGAAGCTTTCTTT.

V is TRBV7-6 and J is TRBJ2-7; 12 bases agree with TRBD1. The CDR3 consists of 14 residues. Germline V gives CDR1 SGHVS, CDR2 FNYEAQ. The ends lost 5 bases at V and 7 bases at J; junction bases unmatched: 6. CDR3 nucleotide sequence: TGTGCCAGCAGCCCGGGACAGGGGGCCTGGGAGCAGTACTTC. Its translation is CASSPGQGAWEQYF. Looking up the rest from reference TRBV7-6 and TRBJ2-7 gives the full variable domain: GAGVSQSPRYKVTKRGQDVALRCDPISGHVSLYWYRQALGQGPEFLTYFNYEAQQDKSGLPNDRFSAERPEGSISTLTIQRTEQRDSAMYRCASSPGQGAWEQYFGPGTRLTVT.